Described below is a single T cell receptor (beta chain) sequence and its context. This CDR3 spans 16 amino acids. CDR1 and CDR2 (germline): MNHEY, SVGEGT. The junction had 8 bases not matched to a gene; V was cut back by 5 bases and J by 2 bases. The template for TCR beta VDJ and CDR3 sequence profiling was genomic DNA. TCRdb ran MiXCR on the reads and lists one entry per CDR3 protein. The repertoire holds around 500,000 distinct CDR3 sequences, around 30% seen once, with around 0.82% in the top ten. Selection for sequencing was limited to patients who had shown CD8+CD57+ cell expansion by flow cytometry. Severe acquired aplastic anemia was the diagnosis recorded for all patients. The data are from a study of CD8+CD57+ T cells in acquired aplastic anemia.

The sequence derives from a human donor with aplastic anemia. Input material: sorted CD4+, CD8+, or CD8+CD57+ T cells (not recorded which) from PBMCs. The rearrangement uses TRBV6-2 or TRBV6-3 and TRBJ1-3; 8 positions match TRBD1. As DNA, the CDR3 is TGTGCCAGCAGTGGCCGGACAGGGAGTACTGGAAACACCATATATTTT. Amino acid sequence: CASSGRTGSTGNTIYF.